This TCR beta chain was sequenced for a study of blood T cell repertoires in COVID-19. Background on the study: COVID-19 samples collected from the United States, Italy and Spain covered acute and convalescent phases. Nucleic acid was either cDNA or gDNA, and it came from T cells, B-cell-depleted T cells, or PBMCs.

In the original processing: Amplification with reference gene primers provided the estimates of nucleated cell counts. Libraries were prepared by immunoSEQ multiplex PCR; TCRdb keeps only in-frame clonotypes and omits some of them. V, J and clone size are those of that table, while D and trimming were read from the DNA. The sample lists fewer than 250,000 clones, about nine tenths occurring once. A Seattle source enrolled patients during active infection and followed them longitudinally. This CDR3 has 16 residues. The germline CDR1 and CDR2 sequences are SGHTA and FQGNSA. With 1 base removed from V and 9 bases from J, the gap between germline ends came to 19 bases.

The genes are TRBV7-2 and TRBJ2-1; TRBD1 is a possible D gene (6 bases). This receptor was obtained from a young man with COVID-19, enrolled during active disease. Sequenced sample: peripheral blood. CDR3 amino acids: CASSLVSVRQGTEQFF. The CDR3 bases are TGTGCCAGCAGCTTAGTCTCTGTTCGGCAGGGGACTGAGCAGTTCTTC.